The clone carrying this T cell receptor (beta chain) turned up a few times. Its antigen is not known. The sample is drawn from a study of T cells in Graves' hyperthyroidism and ophthalmopathy. No ophthalmopathy progression within 18 months constituted stable Graves' hyperthyroidism. Amplification of TCR beta CDR3 regions was performed using RNA transcripts as template. First-round RT-PCR with HTBI primers amplified the TCR CDR3 region. Each CDR3 protein gets one entry after TCRdb re-called the multiplex PCR reads with MiXCR. Of roughly 380,000 distinct CDR3 sequences in the sample, approximately 15% were seen once. The CDR3 sequence is 14 residues long. CDR1 is MDHEN, CDR2 SYDVKM, per germline. V lost 4 bases, J lost 7 bases, and 6 bases stayed unmatched. Notes on the study in general: Progression to ophthalmopathy was predicted a median of approximately 6.4 months early.

Material: blood. This rearrangement joins TRBV28 to TRBJ1-4; 7 bases are a match to TRBD1. This clonotype was obtained from an older woman with Graves' hyperthyroidism. CDR3 DNA sequence: TGTGCCAGCAGTTCGTGGGACAGCTTTGAAAAACTGTTTTTT. Protein product: CASSSWDSFEKLFF.